Following are 27 T cell receptor beta chains from one sample sequenced in a study of blood T cell repertoires in COVID-19. Sequenced by immunoSEQ multiplex PCR; TCRdb stores in-frame clones only, minus some. The data contain over 60,000 clones, approximately 80% of them seen just once; the ten biggest clones take up about 10%. The sample consisted of peripheral blood. The source is a man in his fifties with COVID-19, enrolled during active disease.

The chain combines TRBV6-6 with TRBJ2-7; 7 bases map to TRBD1. This CDR3 spans 16 amino acids. In germline, CDR1 is MNHNY, CDR2 SVGAGI (reference sequence). Trimming cost V 7 bases and J 0 bases; bases outside gene matches: 12. CDR3 region: CASINERQGLSYEQYF. The DNA of the CDR3 is TGTGCCAGCATCAACGAACGACAGGGCCTCTCCTACGAGCAGTACTTC.

This chain connects TRBV6-7 to TRBJ1-1; 7 bases are shared with TRBD1. TRBV6-7 is recorded as an ORF, its role being uncertain. The CDR3 totals 14 residues. The J segment lost 1 base and the V segment lost 6 bases, leaving 5 bases of the junction unmatched. CDR3 coding DNA: TGTGCCAGCAGGGCCGGGACAGCGAACACTGAAGCTTTCTTT. The encoded protein is CASRAGTANTEAFF.

The chain has TRBV29-1 and TRBJ2-1; D may be TRBD2 (5 bases). Germline V gives CDR1 SQVTM, CDR2 ANQGSEA. The CDR3 loop spans 13 amino acids. V dropped 5 bases and J dropped 5 bases, with 13 bases sitting between them. CDR3 protein: CSVRTGLNNEQFF. Here the CDR3 DNA reads TGCAGCGTTCGGACTGGACTGAACAATGAGCAGTTCTTC.

The chain combines TRBV6-1 with TRBJ2-5; D might be TRBD1 (5 bases). V lost 3 bases, J lost 5 bases, and 19 bases lay in between. This CDR3 spans 16 amino acids. CDR1 MNHNS and CDR2 SASEGT come from the germline V gene. CDR3: CASSDDRLSSGETQYF. CDR3 nucleotide sequence: TGTGCCAGCAGTGACGACAGACTTTCCTCAGGGGAGACCCAGTACTTC.

This chain connects TRBV5-8 to TRBJ1-2; D unclear. The CDR3 consists of 12 residues. The V gene's germline CDR1 is SGHTS and CDR2 YDEGEE. Between the trimmed V and J ends, which lost 0 bases and 5 bases, there was a span of 5 bases. The CDR3 region has the DNA TGTGCCAGCAGCTTGGCAGGTTATGGCTACACCTTC. Residues: CASSLAGYGYTF.

The chain combines TRBV6-4 with TRBJ2-1, with D perhaps matching TRBD1 (5 bases). The germline CDR1 and CDR2 sequences are MRHNA and SNTAGT. The CDR3 sequence is 17 residues long. The ends were cut back, 4 bases at V and 0 bases at J, with 16 bases in the middle. CDR3 DNA: TGTGCCAGCAGTGCCACGCCAAGGGGAAGCTCCTACAATGAGCAGTTCTTC. Encoded protein: CASSATPRGSSYNEQFF.

V and J are TRBV2 and TRBJ1-6; D might be TRBD1 (6 bases). CDR1 is SNHLY, CDR2 FYNNEI, per germline. Trimming removed 5 bases at V and 11 bases at J, with 19 bases between. The CDR3 consists of 15 residues. The CDR3 protein is CASSTRDRFGPPLHF. The CDR3 DNA is TGTGCCAGCAGTACCCGTGACAGGTTTGGGCCACCCCTCCACTTT.

The chain links TRBV7-8 to TRBJ2-2; 9 positions match TRBD1. CDR1 and CDR2 from the germline V gene are SGHVS and FQNEAQ. This CDR3 has 15 amino acids. The V and J ends lost 5 bases and 7 bases, in that order; junction bases with no gene match: 8. The CDR3 loop reads CASSHWTGANGELFF. CDR3 bases: TGTGCCAGCAGCCACTGGACAGGGGCGAACGGGGAGCTGTTTTTT. The full variable domain, with the rest looked up from reference TRBV7-8 and TRBJ2-2, is GAGVSQSPRYKVAKRGQDVALRCDPISGHVSLFWYQQALGQGPEFLTYFQNEAQLDKSGLPSDRFFAERPEGSVSTLKIQRTQQEDSAVYLCASSHWTGANGELFFGEGSRLTVL.

The chain couples TRBV2 to TRBJ1-4, with TRBD1 matching over 7 bases. With 7 bases clipped from V and 13 bases from J, the junction kept 6 bases outside the gene matches. The germline V gene has CDR1 SNHLY and CDR2 FYNNEI. The CDR3 runs 11 residues. The CDR3 nucleotides are TGTGCCAGCAAAGGGGGCGGCGGACTGTTTTTT. Translated, it gives CASKGGGGLFF.

The rearrangement joins TRBV2 to TRBJ2-7, with 10 nucleotides matching TRBD2. J lost 2 bases, V lost 8 bases, and 3 bases had no gene match. The CDR3 totals 13 residues. Germline CDR1 reads SNHLY; CDR2 reads FYNNEI. The CDR3 nucleotides are TGTGCCAGCTCGAGCGGGAGGGCCTACGAGCAGTACTTC. It yields the protein CASSSGRAYEQYF.

The gene calls are TRBV4-1 and TRBJ1-1; no clear D. Germline CDR1 MGHRA, CDR2 YSYEKL. The V end was cut by 1 base, the J end by 3 bases, with 9 bases between. This CDR3 contains 14 residues. The CDR3 DNA sequence: TGCGCCAGCAGCCAAGTTACGGGGTACACTGAAGCTTTCTTT. It yields the protein CASSQVTGYTEAFF.

This clone was seen just once. The chain links TRBV5-4 to TRBJ2-1, with D perhaps TRBD1 (6 bases). Germline loops: CDR1 SGHNT, CDR2 YYREEE (reference sequence). Deletions cut 0 bases from V and 8 bases from J, with 12 bases between. The CDR3 consists of 14 residues. The CDR3 nucleotides read TGTGCCAGCAGCTTGGGAGGGGGTGTATATGAGCAGTTCTTC. Translating it yields CASSLGGGVYEQFF.

The chain employs TRBV30 and TRBJ1-1, with 9 bases that match TRBD1. Germline assignment: CDR1 GTSNPN and CDR2 SVGIG (reference sequence). Trimming cost V 2 bases and J 1 base; bases outside gene matches: 14. The CDR3 is 18 residues long. CDR3 in DNA: TGTGCCTGGAGTCCCCCCCCCGGGACAGGGAGGGAGAACACTGAAGCTTTCTTT. Protein sequence: CAWSPPPGTGRENTEAFF.

V usage is TRBV28 and J usage is TRBJ2-7; perhaps TRBD2 as D (5 bases). V lost 5 bases and J 2 bases, leaving 16 bases between the germline ends. Germline CDR1 is MDHEN and CDR2 is SYDVKM. The length of the CDR3 is 15 residues. The CDR3, as DNA: TGTGCCAGCAGTCCCGGGATCCGTCCCCCCTACGAGCAGTACTTC. It codes for CASSPGIRPPYEQYF.

V gene TRBV28 combines with J gene TRBJ1-5; 9 bases fit TRBD1. The CDR3 runs 14 residues. Germline V gene data show CDR1 as MDHEN and CDR2 as SYDVKM. V lost 3 bases, J lost 5 bases, and 2 bases stayed unmatched. The chain's CDR3 is CASSLRTGDQPQHF. DNA of the CDR3: TGTGCCAGCAGTTTGAGGACAGGGGATCAGCCCCAGCATTTT.

The CDR3 DNA reads TGTGCCAGCAGTCACTTACAGGGGGAGGAGACCCAGTACTTC. This sequence encodes CASSHLQGEETQYF. The chain joins TRBV6-5 to TRBJ2-5, with 8 bases that match TRBD1. The CDR3 loop spans 14 amino acids. V lost 5 bases, J lost 5 bases, and 7 bases stayed unmatched. Germline V lookup: CDR1 MNHEY, CDR2 SVGAGI.

This rearrangement joins TRBV28 to TRBJ1-1, with a tentative D call TRBD1 (5 bases). This CDR3 contains 13 residues. The V end was cut by 3 bases, the J end by 11 bases, with 16 bases between. Germline lookup yields CDR1 MDHEN and CDR2 SYDVKM. CDR3 protein: CASSFGGTPVAFF. The CDR3 DNA reads TGTGCCAGCAGTTTCGGCGGGACTCCCGTGGCTTTCTTT.

This clone was seen a handful of times. The chain is built from TRBV4-1 and TRBJ2-5; D remains unclear. The CDR3 totals 17 residues. Germline lookup yields CDR1 MGHRA and CDR2 YSYEKL. Trimming took off 0 bases at V and 1 base at J, with 15 bases between the two ends. This CDR3 is CASSQENTVAGQETQYF. CDR3 bases: TGCGCCAGCAGCCAAGAAAACACCGTGGCAGGCCAAGAGACCCAGTACTTC.

The chain has TRBV2 and TRBJ2-7; 10 nucleotides align to TRBD1. V was clipped by 5 bases and J by 1 base; unmatched bases: 2. In germline, CDR1 is SNHLY, CDR2 FYNNEI. This CDR3 has 14 residues. The CDR3 DNA sequence: TGTGCCAGCAGTCGGGGACAGGGGTCCTACGAGCAGTACTTC. Encoded protein: CASSRGQGSYEQYF.

The chain couples TRBV28 to TRBJ1-2; D uncertain. With 6 bases removed from V and 1 base from J, the gap between germline ends came to 21 bases. The CDR3 sequence is 17 residues long. Germline V gives CDR1 MDHEN, CDR2 SYDVKM. The CDR3: CASSRYLRESLNYGYTF. Written as DNA, the CDR3 is TGTGCCAGCAGCCGATACCTTAGGGAGAGTCTTAACTATGGCTACACCTTC.

The chain has TRBV30 and TRBJ2-1; no reliable D call. The CDR3 sequence is 13 residues long. V dropped 0 bases and J dropped 12 bases, with 15 bases sitting between them. Germline CDR1 and CDR2: GTSNPN and SVGIG (reference sequence). DNA for the CDR3: TGTGCCTGGAGTGTCTCTAGTACCTTGAGGCAGTTCTTC. Amino acid sequence: CAWSVSSTLRQFF.

The rearrangement links TRBV19 to TRBJ1-5; tentatively, D is TRBD1 (5 bases). V lost 7 bases to trimming and J lost 3 bases, with 10 bases between them. Germline V gives CDR1 LNHDA, CDR2 SQIVND (reference sequence). CDR3 length: 13 residues. CDR3: CASKAGPNQPQHF. In nucleotides, the CDR3 is TGTGCCAGTAAAGCAGGGCCCAATCAGCCCCAGCATTTT.

This clone was seen more than once but under ten times. The chain recombines TRBV6-2 or TRBV6-3 with TRBJ2-7; 7 positions match TRBD2. Germline V gene lookup returns CDR1 MNHEY and CDR2 SVGEGT. The trim removed 4 bases at V and 6 bases at J, leaving 9 bases unmatched. This CDR3 spans 14 amino acids. The CDR3 loop is CASSFTGGQGEQYF. Written as DNA, the CDR3 is TGTGCCAGCAGTTTCACGGGAGGACAAGGCGAGCAGTACTTC.

Here the CDR3 DNA reads TGTGCCAGCAGCTTAGGGGCGGGGGTTCTAGGTTATACTGAAGCTTTCTTT. It is translated as CASSLGAGVLGYTEAFF. The V gene is TRBV7-9, the J gene TRBJ1-1; a weak D match, TRBD1 (5 bases). This CDR3 is built from 17 residues. The V and J ends lost 1 base and 5 bases respectively, with 20 bases between them. CDR1 and CDR2 (germline): SEHNR, FQNEAQ (reference sequence).

This sequence joins TRBV7-8 and TRBJ1-2; D gene uncertain. Germline V gene sequence: CDR1 SGHVS, CDR2 FQNEAQ. CDR3 length equals 15 residues. The V and J ends lost 1 base and 0 bases respectively, with 9 bases between them. The CDR3 loop is CASSLGRAANYGYTF. As DNA, the CDR3 is TGTGCCAGCAGCTTAGGGCGGGCAGCTAACTATGGCTACACCTTC.

V usage is TRBV5-5 and J usage is TRBJ2-1; 8 bases are shared with TRBD1. The length of the CDR3 is 14 residues. Looked up from germline, CDR1 is SGHKS and CDR2 is YYEKEE (reference sequence). V shed 2 bases and J 6 bases; nucleotides not matched to a gene: 4. DNA of the CDR3: TGTGCCAGCAGCTTAAGGACAGGGCTCAATGAGCAGTTCTTC. Encoded protein: CASSLRTGLNEQFF.

To note about this clone: At one end the junction does not follow the germline gene, possibly because of a read error. The CDR3, as DNA: TGTGCCTTGGACCAACTAGCGGGTAATGTGCAGTTCTTC. Translated, it gives CALDQLAGNVQFF. This chain uses TRBV30 with TRBJ2-1; 9 bases fit TRBD2. Germline CDR1 GTSNPN, CDR2 SVGIG (reference sequence). The CDR3 has 13 residues.